These 20 T cell receptor beta chains originate from one sample sequenced in a study of T cell responses to AZD1222 COVID-19 vaccine. Only in-frame clones appear in the TCRdb table, and some are missing; sequencing was by immunoSEQ multiplex PCR. Seen here are about 120,000 clones, 70% to 90% observed once, and the top ten hold 3% to 4%. The sample consisted of peripheral blood, taken on day 0 of AZD1222 vaccination. These receptors all stem from an adult in good health.

The CDR3 DNA sequence: TGTGCCAGCAGCCTGGCGGACAGGGCGGGTGGCTACACCTTC. Its translation is CASSLADRAGGYTF. The chain links TRBV7-2 to TRBJ1-2; 8 nucleotides align to TRBD1. The CDR3 runs 14 residues. CDR1 is SGHTA, CDR2 FQGNSA, per germline. V lost 5 bases, J lost 7 bases, and 9 bases stayed unmatched. Full variable domain (missing parts from reference TRBV7-2 and TRBJ1-2): GAGVSQSPSNKVTEKGKDVELRCDPISGHTALYWYRQSLGQGLEFLIYFQGNSAPDKSGLPSDRFSAERTGGSVSTLTIQRTQQEDSAVYLCASSLADRAGGYTFGSGTRLTVV.

The chain is built from TRBV7-9 and TRBJ1-2; no definite D call. Trimming stripped 4 bases from V and 4 bases from J, with 10 bases between. The CDR3 covers 13 residues. CDR1 is SEHNR and CDR2 is FQNEAQ in the germline V gene (reference sequence). CDR3 nucleotides: TGTGCCAGCAGCTCCTCCAGAGCCTATGGCTACACCTTC. Translated, it gives CASSSSRAYGYTF.

The V and J genes are TRBV4-1 and TRBJ1-1; 7 bases line up with TRBD1. The V and J ends lost 3 bases and 6 bases, in that order; junction bases with no gene match: 10. Germline loops: CDR1 MGHRA, CDR2 YSYEKL. The CDR3 runs to 15 residues. CDR3 nucleotides: TGCGCCAGCAGCCACCGGGAGGGGGCTGACCCTGAAGCTTTCTTT. This translates into CASSHREGADPEAFF.

The rearrangement uses TRBV10-3 and TRBJ1-6, with 9 bases identical to TRBD1. CDR1 and CDR2 from the germline V gene are ENHRY and SYGVKD. The CDR3 consists of 16 residues. V dropped 4 bases and J dropped 8; count of bases not matched to a gene: 9. This CDR3 reads CAISADPGQGDSPLHF. CDR3 bases: TGTGCCATCAGTGCTGATCCGGGACAGGGAGATTCACCCCTCCACTTT.

The J gene is TRBJ2-3, the V gene TRBV5-1; D might be TRBD1 (6 bases). The germline V and J ends were trimmed by 7 bases and 2 bases, with 14 bases remaining between them. The germline CDR1 and CDR2 sequences are SGHRS and YFSETQ. The CDR3 runs to 14 residues. The CDR3 loop is CASCPGHNTDTQYF. CDR3 coding DNA: TGCGCCAGCTGTCCGGGACATAACACAGATACGCAGTATTTT.

This chain joins TRBV7-9 and TRBJ1-6, with D perhaps matching TRBD1 (5 bases). The germline V gene encodes CDR1 SEHNR and CDR2 FQNEAQ (reference sequence). V was shortened by 5 bases and J by 9 bases, with 14 bases between the two germline ends. The CDR3 length is 14 residues. This CDR3 reads CASSKTVSGSPLHF. For the CDR3, the DNA is TGTGCCAGCAGCAAGACAGTTTCGGGTTCACCCCTCCACTTT.

The chain links TRBV3-1 (or the pseudogene TRBV3-2) to TRBJ2-4; the D gene is possibly TRBD1 (5 bases). The CDR3 consists of 15 residues. Trimming shortened V by 8 bases and J by 1 base, and 15 bases separated the two germline ends. Germline CDR1 is LGHDT and CDR2 is YNNKEL (reference sequence). This CDR3 reads CASAPGWKAKNIQYF. In DNA, the CDR3 is TGTGCCAGCGCCCCAGGGTGGAAGGCCAAAAACATTCAGTACTTC.

CDR3 nucleotide sequence: TGTGCCAGCAGTACTGACCGGGACAGGGGGTATAATTCACCCCTCCACTTT. This encodes CASSTDRDRGYNSPLHF. This chain links TRBV2 with TRBJ1-6; 11 nucleotides line up with TRBD1. J was trimmed by 4 bases and V by 5 bases; bases with no gene match: 7. The length of the CDR3 is 17 residues. Germline loops: CDR1 SNHLY, CDR2 FYNNEI.

This chain links TRBV18 with TRBJ2-5; 9 nucleotides align to TRBD1. V dropped 1 base and J dropped 1; count of bases not matched to a gene: 4. Germline values: CDR1 KGHSH, CDR2 LQKENI. The CDR3 extends over 16 amino acids. CDR3 coding DNA: TGTGCCAGCTCACCACGAACAGGGGGCTTCCAAGAGACCCAGTACTTC. It encodes CASSPRTGGFQETQYF. The full variable domain, with the rest looked up from reference TRBV18 and TRBJ2-5, is NAGVMQNPRHLVRRRGQEARLRCSPMKGHSHVYWYRQLPEEGLKFMVYLQKENIIDESGMPKERFSAEFPKEGPSILRIQQVVRGDSAAYFCASSPRTGGFQETQYFGPGTRLLVL.

The rearrangement links TRBV20-1 to TRBJ2-5; D is unclear. Trimming took 2 bases from V and 10 from J, leaving 11 bases between them. Germline CDR1 is DFQATT and CDR2 is SNEGSKA (reference sequence). The CDR3 has 11 amino acids. The DNA for the CDR3 is TGCAGTGCTAGACTGAAGGTTGTCCAGTACTTC. This codes for CSARLKVVQYF.

This chain uses TRBV5-1 with TRBJ2-7; 8 nucleotides agree with TRBD1. V lost 4 bases, J lost 2 bases, and 8 bases stayed unmatched. The CDR3 covers 15 residues. Germline V CDR1 and CDR2: SGHRS, YFSETQ. CDR3 loop: CASSPRQGKAYEQYF. For the CDR3, the DNA is TGCGCCAGCAGCCCCCGACAGGGGAAAGCCTACGAGCAGTACTTC.

The rearrangement links TRBV5-3 to TRBJ1-1, with D maybe TRBD1 (5 bases). TRBV5-3 is recorded as an ORF, its role being uncertain. Trimming removed 4 bases from V and 0 bases from J, with 22 bases in between. The CDR3 spans 18 residues. CDR3: CARSTSPGPRELNTEAFF. In DNA form, the CDR3 reads TGTGCCAGAAGCACATCACCGGGACCCAGGGAGCTGAACACTGAAGCTTTCTTT.

The chain carries TRBV7-9 and TRBJ2-7, with 11 bases fitting TRBD1. The CDR3 loop spans 12 amino acids. Trimming cost V 11 bases and J 3 bases; bases outside gene matches: 3. In germline, CDR1 is SEHNR, CDR2 FQNEAQ (reference sequence). Written as DNA, the CDR3 is TGTGCCGCGGGACAGGGGGGCTACGAGCAGTACTTC. Its protein is CAAGQGGYEQYF.

CDR3 in DNA: TGTGCCAGCAGCCCCCCCCGACGGGGGGCATGGGGCTACACCTTC. This encodes CASSPPRRGAWGYTF. V gene TRBV7-9 combines with J gene TRBJ1-2; tentative D call: TRBD1 (6 bases). Per the germline V gene, CDR1 is SEHNR and CDR2 is FQNEAQ (reference sequence). CDR3 length equals 15 residues. V gave up 5 bases and J gave up 8 bases, with 21 bases separating them.

This sequence joins TRBV10-3 and TRBJ2-3, with D uncertain. CDR3 length equals 14 residues. Germline V CDR1 and CDR2: ENHRY, SYGVKD. Trimming left V 9 bases short and J 3 bases short, with 16 bases between. The chain's CDR3 is CAIWSSLGTDTQYF. DNA of the CDR3: TGTGCCATTTGGAGTTCTCTGGGAACAGATACGCAGTATTTT.

The rearrangement links TRBV6-2 or TRBV6-3 to TRBJ2-1, with 10 bases that match TRBD2. The V gene's germline CDR1 is MNHEY and CDR2 SVGEGT. The CDR3 has 15 amino acids. V lost 5 bases, J lost 9 bases, and 10 bases stayed unmatched. CDR3 amino acids: CASSPISGGQGEQFF. The CDR3 DNA sequence: TGTGCCAGCAGTCCCATTAGCGGGGGGCAGGGTGAGCAGTTCTTC.

The chain couples TRBV2 to TRBJ2-2; no clear D gene. Germline CDR1 is SNHLY and CDR2 is FYNNEI. The CDR3 consists of 15 residues. The V gene lost 3 bases and the J gene lost 0 bases, with 8 bases spanning the gap. CDR3 in amino acids: CASSEASTNTGELFF. DNA for the CDR3: TGTGCCAGCAGTGAGGCAAGTACGAACACCGGGGAGCTGTTTTTT.

V is TRBV4-2 and J is TRBJ1-1; no definite D call. This CDR3 is built from 16 residues. V lost 4 bases and J 1 base, leaving 16 bases between the germline ends. The germline CDR1 and CDR2 sequences are LGHNA and YNFKEQ. CDR3 in amino acids: CASSRGSGTANTEAFF. The DNA of the CDR3 is TGTGCCAGCAGCCGAGGGTCTGGAACAGCGAACACTGAAGCTTTCTTT.

About this clone itself: A junction boundary mismatches the germline segment, possibly from a read error. The rearrangement joins TRBV6-5 to TRBJ2-7; maybe TRBD2 (5 bases). This CDR3 comprises 14 residues. Germline CDR1 reads MNHEY; CDR2 reads SVGAGI. CDR3 bases: TGTGCCAGCACGACAACCCGGGGAGCCACAAGGGAGTCCTTC. It yields the protein CASTTTRGATRESF.

The V and J genes are TRBV7-9 and TRBJ1-4, with D maybe TRBD1 (5 bases). The CDR3 sequence is 13 residues long. Germline V gene data show CDR1 as SEHNR and CDR2 as FQNEAQ (reference sequence). V was clipped by 5 bases and J by 7 bases, with 11 bases between them. CDR3 nucleotide sequence: TGTGCCAGCAGCCTGCAGGGATCTGAAAAACTGTTTTTT. This gives the protein CASSLQGSEKLFF.